A single sample is the source of the 24 T cell receptor beta chains below, sequenced in a study of blood T cell repertoires in COVID-19. Here immunoSEQ multiplex PCR was the method, and the copy in TCRdb shows in-frame clones only, minus some. This sample has 55,000 to 85,000 clones, with around 79% found just once. The sequenced sample was peripheral blood. The receptors derive from a man in his fifties or sixties with active or convalescent COVID-19.

This clone was seen only once. This chain links TRBV18 with TRBJ2-2; 8 bases are shared with TRBD2. CDR3 size: 16 residues. The J segment lost 3 bases and the V segment lost 2 bases, leaving 5 bases of the junction unmatched. Germline CDR1 and CDR2: KGHSH and LQKENI. CDR3 sequence: CASSPEGTSYTGELFF. The CDR3 nucleotides are TGTGCCAGCTCACCAGAGGGGACTAGTTACACCGGGGAGCTGTTTTTT.

The genes are TRBV6-5 and TRBJ2-3, with 7 bases matching TRBD2. The CDR3 has 13 amino acids. V trimming: 11 bases; J trimming: 4 bases; junction bases outside the gene matches: 9. In germline, CDR1 is MNHEY, CDR2 SVGAGI. This chain's CDR3 is CAVWAGRADTQYF. The DNA for the CDR3 is TGTGCCGTGTGGGCAGGGAGGGCAGATACGCAGTATTTT.

The V and J genes are TRBV18 and TRBJ2-1, with 10 bases lining up with TRBD2. Unmatched junction bases numbered 5, after V lost 3 bases and J lost 9 bases. This CDR3 is 14 amino acids long. Germline V CDR1 and CDR2: KGHSH, LQKENI. This chain's CDR3 is CASSPGTSVSEQFF. The CDR3 nucleotides read TGTGCCAGCTCACCGGGGACTAGCGTGTCTGAGCAGTTCTTC.

The J gene is TRBJ2-5, the V gene TRBV3-1 (or the pseudogene TRBV3-2); 9 bases fit TRBD1. V lost 4 bases and J lost 5; bases outside the gene matches: 14. Looked up from germline, CDR1 is LGHDT and CDR2 is YNNKEL (reference sequence). The CDR3 sequence is 17 residues long. This CDR3 is CASSPGTGSFREETQYF. CDR3 DNA sequence: TGTGCCAGCAGCCCCGGGACAGGGTCGTTTAGGGAGGAGACCCAGTACTTC.

The chain carries TRBV2 and TRBJ1-1; 7 positions agree with TRBD1. The V gene's germline CDR1 is SNHLY and CDR2 FYNNEI. CDR3 length: 14 residues. The V segment lost 4 bases and the J segment 1 base; nucleotides outside the gene matches: 3. CDR3 region: CASSVYRGNTEAFF. The CDR3 coding sequence is TGTGCCAGCAGTGTTTACAGGGGGAACACTGAAGCTTTCTTT.

This clone was seen more than once but under ten times. The gene calls are TRBV30 and TRBJ2-3; D remains unclear. The CDR3 length is 14 residues. Trimming cost V 0 bases and J 4 bases, with 11 bases left between them. Germline CDR1 GTSNPN, CDR2 SVGIG (reference sequence). CDR3 DNA sequence: TGTGCCTGGAGTGTAATGGGCCGCGCAGATACGCAGTATTTT. As protein: CAWSVMGRADTQYF.

This chain joins TRBV5-4 and TRBJ1-2, with D possibly TRBD1 on 5 matching bases. Germline-derived CDR1 and CDR2 are SGHNT and YYREEE (reference sequence). V lost 4 bases and J 0 bases, leaving 13 bases between the germline ends. The CDR3 covers 15 residues. The CDR3 spells CASSVDSSTNYGYTF. CDR3 coding DNA: TGTGCCAGCAGCGTTGACAGCTCCACTAACTATGGCTACACCTTC. The whole variable domain, filled in from reference TRBV5-4 and TRBJ1-2, reads ETGVTQSPTHLIKTRGQQVTLRCSSQSGHNTVSWYQQALGQGPQFIFQYYREEENGRGNFPPRFSGLQFPNYSSELNVNALELDDSALYLCASSVDSSTNYGYTFGSGTRLTVV.

Written as DNA, the CDR3 is TGTGCCAGACCCTCCCTAGGAGGGATGGAGGAGACCCAGTACTTC. Translation gives CARPSLGGMEETQYF. The V call is TRBV19, the J call TRBJ2-5, with D possibly TRBD2 on 6 matching bases. The V gene lost 9 bases and the J gene lost 5 bases, with 22 bases spanning the gap. The CDR3 is made up of 15 amino acids. Germline V gene data show CDR1 as LNHDA and CDR2 as SQIVND (reference sequence). Based on the CDR3 plus reference TRBV19 and TRBJ2-5, the full variable domain is DGGITQSPKYLFRKEGQNVTLSCEQNLNHDAMYWYRQDPGQGLRLIYYSQIVNDFQKGDIAEGYSVSREKKESFPLTVTSAQKNPTAFYLCARPSLGGMEETQYFGPGTRLLVL.

CDR3 nucleotides: TGTGCCAGCAGCTTGGTGGGAGGGAGGTCTAATTCACCCCTCCACTTT. This gives the protein CASSLVGGRSNSPLHF. J is TRBJ1-6 and V is TRBV5-5; D unclear. Trimming left V 0 bases short and J 6 bases short, with 13 bases between. Germline CDR1 SGHKS, CDR2 YYEKEE (reference sequence). The length of the CDR3 is 16 residues. The full variable domain, in which reference TRBV5-5 and TRBJ1-6 provide the parts outside the CDR3, is DAGVTQSPTHLIKTRGQQVTLRCSPISGHKSVSWYQQVLGQGPQFIFQYYEKEERGRGNFPDRFSARQFPNYSSELNVNALLLGDSALYLCASSLVGGRSNSPLHFGNGTRLTVT.

V usage is TRBV4-2 and J usage is TRBJ2-5, with D perhaps TRBD2 (6 bases). This CDR3 comprises 14 residues. Germline lookup yields CDR1 LGHNA and CDR2 YNFKEQ. Trimming took 0 bases from V and 5 from J, leaving 10 bases between them. CDR3 DNA sequence: TGTGCCAGCAGCCAAGATCCAGGAGGGGAGACCCAGTACTTC. Encoded protein: CASSQDPGGETQYF.

J is TRBJ2-5 and V is TRBV4-3, with no clear D. Germline CDR1 is LGHNA and CDR2 is YSLEER. V lost 0 bases to trimming and J lost 0 bases, with 8 bases between them. CDR3 length: 15 residues. The CDR3 reads CASSQDFTDQETQYF. Here the CDR3 DNA reads TGCGCCAGCAGCCAAGATTTTACGGACCAAGAGACCCAGTACTTC.

The CDR3 reads CASSQDRGKGNTIYF. The CDR3 bases are TGTGCCAGCAGCCAGGACAGGGGAAAGGGAAACACCATATATTTT. The V gene is TRBV5-6, the J gene TRBJ1-3; TRBD1 matches 9 bases. Germline assignment: CDR1 SGHDT and CDR2 YYEEEE. Trimming cost V 4 bases and J 4 bases; bases outside gene matches: 6. The CDR3 runs to 15 residues.

In its sample, this clone was seen once. The chain carries TRBV10-3 and TRBJ1-1; D unresolved. The CDR3 sequence is 13 residues long. In germline, CDR1 is ENHRY, CDR2 SYGVKD. Trimming left V 10 bases short and J 2 bases short, with 14 bases between. In DNA form, the CDR3 reads TGTGCCACCCAACGAGACACCAACACTGAAGCTTTCTTT. Protein product: CATQRDTNTEAFF.

This chain uses TRBV18 with TRBJ2-7; 9 nucleotides line up with TRBD1. Germline lookup yields CDR1 KGHSH and CDR2 LQKENI. This CDR3 comprises 14 residues. The J segment lost 7 bases and the V segment lost 4 bases, leaving 8 bases of the junction unmatched. The CDR3 DNA is TGTGCCAGCTCACAACCGGGACAGGGAATGGAGCAGTACTTC. The encoded protein is CASSQPGQGMEQYF. Supplemented by reference TRBV18 and TRBJ2-7, the full variable domain reads NAGVMQNPRHLVRRRGQEARLRCSPMKGHSHVYWYRQLPEEGLKFMVYLQKENIIDESGMPKERFSAEFPKEGPSILRIQQVVRGDSAAYFCASSQPGQGMEQYFGPGTRLTVT.

The gene calls are TRBV6-6 and TRBJ1-3; possible D gene TRBD1, 6 bases. The CDR3 covers 15 residues. The V gene lost 2 bases and the J gene lost 0 bases, with 8 bases spanning the gap. Germline lookup yields CDR1 MNHNY and CDR2 SVGAGI (reference sequence). Here the CDR3 DNA reads TGTGCCAGCAGTTACGTGGACAGCTCTGGAAACACCATATATTTT. Amino acid sequence: CASSYVDSSGNTIYF.

The chain uses TRBV21-1 and TRBJ1-1; the DNA was not compared with TRBD1, the D call given in the table. TRBV21-1 is classified as a pseudogene. The CDR3 consists of 15 residues. This chain's CDR3 is CASSKPQGKNTEAFF. In nucleotides, the CDR3 is TGTGCCAGCAGCAAACCACAGGGGAAGAACACTGAAGCTTTCTTT.

The J gene is TRBJ2-7, the V gene TRBV5-1, with D possibly matching TRBD1 (5 bases). The V gene lost 3 bases and the J gene lost 3 bases, with 16 bases spanning the gap. Germline values: CDR1 SGHRS, CDR2 YFSETQ. The CDR3 spans 15 residues. The CDR3 reads CASSYYLGTGYEQYF. The CDR3 nucleotides are TGCGCCAGCAGCTACTACTTGGGCACAGGCTACGAGCAGTACTTC.

This clone was seen a single time. This chain uses TRBV12-3 or TRBV12-4 with TRBJ1-2, with a tentative D call TRBD1 (5 bases). The CDR3 extends over 13 amino acids. V was trimmed by 6 bases and J by 7 bases, leaving 15 bases between them. In DNA form, the CDR3 reads TGTGCCAGCAGCCCGACCAGGGATCCTGGCTACACCTTC. It encodes CASSPTRDPGYTF.

The chain couples TRBV6-1 to TRBJ1-2, with TRBD1 matching 7 bases. This CDR3 contains 14 residues. Germline V gene lookup returns CDR1 MNHNS and CDR2 SASEGT. V lost 1 base, J lost 4 bases, and 3 bases stayed unmatched. The CDR3 sequence: CASSEGGQAYGYTF. The CDR3, as DNA: TGTGCCAGCAGTGAAGGTGGACAGGCCTATGGCTACACCTTC.

Concerning this clone itself: Other DNA sequences of this sample code for an identical CDR3. The rearrangement joins TRBV19 to TRBJ1-2; TRBD1 matches 9 bases. CDR3 length equals 15 residues. Germline CDR1 LNHDA, CDR2 SQIVND (reference sequence). V lost 8 bases and J lost 6; bases outside the gene matches: 13. This chain's CDR3 is CASCTGGAIFDGYTF. The CDR3 DNA is TGTGCCAGTTGTACAGGGGGCGCAATTTTTGATGGCTACACCTTC. Complete variable domain (other parts from reference TRBV19 and TRBJ1-2): DGGITQSPKYLFRKEGQNVTLSCEQNLNHDAMYWYRQDPGQGLRLIYYSQIVNDFQKGDIAEGYSVSREKKESFPLTVTSAQKNPTAFYLCASCTGGAIFDGYTFGSGTRLTVV.

The chain carries TRBV24-1 and TRBJ2-1; 8 nucleotides align to TRBD1. Unmatched junction bases numbered 13, after V lost 4 bases and J lost 9 bases. Germline loops: CDR1 KGHDR, CDR2 SFDVKD. The CDR3 length is 16 residues. The CDR3 coding sequence is TGTGCCACCAGTGAGAATACAGGGGGGCCTGATATTGAGCAGTTCTTC. As protein: CATSENTGGPDIEQFF.

This clone was seen more than once but under ten times. V gene TRBV5-4 combines with J gene TRBJ1-4; 8 bases line up with TRBD1. The CDR3 spans 14 residues. Germline lookup yields CDR1 SGHNT and CDR2 YYREEE (reference sequence). The trim removed 2 bases at V and 5 bases at J, leaving 2 bases unmatched. For the CDR3, the DNA is TGTGCCAGCAGCTTTAGGACAGGGAATGAAAAACTGTTTTTT. It translates to CASSFRTGNEKLFF.

The chain is built from TRBV11-2 and TRBJ2-7; no clear D. Germline loops: CDR1 SGHAT, CDR2 FQNNGV. This CDR3 is 12 amino acids long. Trimming removed 5 bases at V and 3 bases at J, with 8 bases between. The CDR3: CASSLPGYEQYF. The CDR3 DNA sequence: TGTGCCAGCAGCCTCCCAGGCTACGAGCAGTACTTC.

The V call is TRBV18, the J call TRBJ2-7, with 8 bases identical to TRBD1. Germline-derived CDR1 and CDR2 are KGHSH and LQKENI. J was trimmed by 2 bases and V by 3 bases; bases with no gene match: 0. The CDR3 extends over 13 amino acids. The CDR3 sequence is CASSPTGAYEQYF. DNA for the CDR3: TGTGCCAGCTCACCGACAGGGGCCTACGAGCAGTACTTC.